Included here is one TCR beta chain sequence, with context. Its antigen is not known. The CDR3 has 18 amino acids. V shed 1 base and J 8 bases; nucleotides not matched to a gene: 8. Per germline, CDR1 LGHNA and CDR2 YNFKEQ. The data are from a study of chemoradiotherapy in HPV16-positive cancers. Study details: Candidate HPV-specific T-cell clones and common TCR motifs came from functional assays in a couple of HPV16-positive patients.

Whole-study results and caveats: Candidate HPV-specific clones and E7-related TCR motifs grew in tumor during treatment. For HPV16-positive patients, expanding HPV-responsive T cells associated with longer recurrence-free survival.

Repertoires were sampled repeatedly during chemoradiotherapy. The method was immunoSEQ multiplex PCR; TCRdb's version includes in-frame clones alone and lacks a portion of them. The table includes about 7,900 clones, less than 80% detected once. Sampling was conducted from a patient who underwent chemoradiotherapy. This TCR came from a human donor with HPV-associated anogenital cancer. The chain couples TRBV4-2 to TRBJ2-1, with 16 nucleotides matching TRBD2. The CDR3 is CASSQVGGLAGGQHEQFF. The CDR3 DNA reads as TGTGCCAGCAGCCAAGTTGGGGGACTAGCGGGGGGGCAGCATGAGCAGTTCTTC.